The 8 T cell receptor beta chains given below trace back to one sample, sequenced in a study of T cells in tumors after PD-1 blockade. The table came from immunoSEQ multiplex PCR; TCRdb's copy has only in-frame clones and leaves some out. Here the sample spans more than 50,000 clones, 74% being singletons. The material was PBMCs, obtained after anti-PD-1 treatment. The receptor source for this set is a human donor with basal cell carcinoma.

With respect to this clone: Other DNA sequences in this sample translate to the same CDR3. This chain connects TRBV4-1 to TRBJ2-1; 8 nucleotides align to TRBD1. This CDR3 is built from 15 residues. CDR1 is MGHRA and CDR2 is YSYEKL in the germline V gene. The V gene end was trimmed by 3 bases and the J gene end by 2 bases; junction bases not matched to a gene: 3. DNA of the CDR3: TGCGCCAGCAGCCAGGACAGGGCGGCCTACAATGAGCAGTTCTTC. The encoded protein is CASSQDRAAYNEQFF.

The CDR3: CATSDRDRDNEKLFF. CDR3 nucleotides: TGTGCCACCAGTGACCGGGACAGGGATAATGAAAAACTGTTTTTT. The V call is TRBV24-1, the J call TRBJ1-4; 9 nucleotides agree with TRBD1. The V gene's germline CDR1 is KGHDR and CDR2 SFDVKD. The CDR3 covers 15 residues. The V gene end was trimmed by 4 bases and the J gene end by 4 bases; junction bases not matched to a gene: 3.

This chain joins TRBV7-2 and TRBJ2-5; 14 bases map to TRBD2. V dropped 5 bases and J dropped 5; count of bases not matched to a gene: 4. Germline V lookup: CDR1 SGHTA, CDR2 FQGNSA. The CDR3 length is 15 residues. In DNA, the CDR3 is TGTGCCAGCAGCGTTGGGACTAGCGGGGGTGAGACCCAGTACTTC. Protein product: CASSVGTSGGETQYF.

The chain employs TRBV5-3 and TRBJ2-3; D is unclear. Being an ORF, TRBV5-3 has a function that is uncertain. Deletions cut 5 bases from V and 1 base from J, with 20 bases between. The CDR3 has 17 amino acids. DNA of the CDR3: TGTGCCAGAAGTTTACCAACTCTTCGTAAGGGCACAGATACGCAGTATTTT. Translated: CARSLPTLRKGTDTQYF.

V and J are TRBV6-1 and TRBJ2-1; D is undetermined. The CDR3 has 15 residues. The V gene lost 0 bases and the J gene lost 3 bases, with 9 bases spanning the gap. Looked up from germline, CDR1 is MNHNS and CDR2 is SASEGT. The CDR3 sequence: CASSEARLYYNEQFF. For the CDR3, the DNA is TGTGCCAGCAGTGAAGCAAGGCTATACTACAATGAGCAGTTCTTC.

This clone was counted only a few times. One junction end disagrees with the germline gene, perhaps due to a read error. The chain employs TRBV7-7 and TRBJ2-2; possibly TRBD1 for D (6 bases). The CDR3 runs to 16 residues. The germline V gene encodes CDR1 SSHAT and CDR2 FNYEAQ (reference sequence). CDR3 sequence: CASSLAQGRVTGELFF. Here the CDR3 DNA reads TGTGCTAGCAGCTTAGCGCAGGGGAGAGTCACCGGGGAGCTGTTTTTT.

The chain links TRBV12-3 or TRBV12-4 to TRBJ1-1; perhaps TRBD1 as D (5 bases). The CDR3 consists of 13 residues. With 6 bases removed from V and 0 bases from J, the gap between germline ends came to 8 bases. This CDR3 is CASRDNLNTEAFF. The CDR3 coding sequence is TGTGCCAGCAGGGACAACCTGAACACTGAAGCTTTCTTT.

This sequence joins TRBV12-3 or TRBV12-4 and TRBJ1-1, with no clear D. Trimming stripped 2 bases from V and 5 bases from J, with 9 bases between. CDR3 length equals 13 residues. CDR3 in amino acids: CASSLLRETEAFF. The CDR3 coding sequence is TGTGCCAGCAGTTTACTTAGGGAAACTGAAGCTTTCTTT.